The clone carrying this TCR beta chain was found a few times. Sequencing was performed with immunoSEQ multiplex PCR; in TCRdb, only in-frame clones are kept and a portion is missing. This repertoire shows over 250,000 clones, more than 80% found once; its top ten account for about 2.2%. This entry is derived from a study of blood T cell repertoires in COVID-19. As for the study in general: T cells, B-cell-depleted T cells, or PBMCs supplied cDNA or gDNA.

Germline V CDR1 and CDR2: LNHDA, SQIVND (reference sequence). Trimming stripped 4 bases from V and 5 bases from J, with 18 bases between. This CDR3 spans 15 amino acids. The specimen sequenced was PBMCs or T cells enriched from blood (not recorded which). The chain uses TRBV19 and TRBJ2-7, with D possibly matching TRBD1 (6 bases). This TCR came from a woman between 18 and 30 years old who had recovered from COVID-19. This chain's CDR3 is CASSTVLGAGNEQYF. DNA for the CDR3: TGTGCCAGTAGTACGGTCCTGGGGGCAGGGAACGAGCAGTACTTC. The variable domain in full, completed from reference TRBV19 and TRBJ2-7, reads DGGITQSPKYLFRKEGQNVTLSCEQNLNHDAMYWYRQDPGQGLRLIYYSQIVNDFQKGDIAEGYSVSREKKESFPLTVTSAQKNPTAFYLCASSTVLGAGNEQYFGPGTRLTVT.